A selection of T cell receptor beta chains follows, all from one sample in a study of OX40 agonist ivuxolimab in advanced cancers. Using immunoSEQ multiplex PCR, the repertoire was profiled, and TCRdb retains in-frame clones only, with some absent. The sample gives 25,000 to 40,000 clones, around nine tenths of which show up once; about 4.9% is in the top ten. The sample consisted of CD4+ or CD8+ T cells sorted from blood, taken in a trial of the OX40 agonist ivuxolimab. The receptors stem from an adult with an advanced solid tumor such as melanoma, head and neck, liver or kidney cancer. Each CDR3 is given with its conserved first and last residue. The D gene is left open where the match is weak. For some rows the clone size is stated as once, few or many, or as a class when expanded; others skip it.

j_call d_call v_call clone_size cdr3_aa cdr3_nt
TRBJ2-1 . TRBV7-7 . CASSLIGDNEQFF TGTGCTAGCAGCTTGATCGGGGACAATGAGCAGTTCTTC
TRBJ1-6 . TRBV5-6 . CASSDTGNSPLHF TGTGCCAGCAGCGACACTGGGAATTCACCCCTCCACTTT
TRBJ1-2 . TRBV27 . CASSWGSGEGYTF TGTGCCAGCAGTTGGGGATCGGGGGAAGGCTACACCTTC
TRBJ2-2 . TRBV28 . CASSLKSGELFF TGTGCCAGCAGTTTAAAGTCCGGGGAGCTGTTTTTT
TRBJ2-6 . TRBV6-4 few CASSDGGSGANVLTF TGTGCCAGCAGTGACGGGGGCTCTGGGGCCAACGTCCTGACTTTC
TRBJ2-5 TRBD1 TRBV5-1 few CASSPRVGTDQETQYF TGCGCCAGCAGCCCCAGAGTTGGGACAGACCAAGAGACCCAGTACTTC
TRBJ2-7 . TRBV27 . CASSLGGYGAYEQYF TGTGCCAGCAGTTTAGGGGGCTACGGGGCCTACGAGCAGTACTTC
TRBJ1-4 . TRBV6-6 . CASSYQDNPGEKLFF TGTGCCAGCAGTTACCAGGACAACCCGGGTGAAAAACTGTTTTTT
TRBJ1-1 . TRBV27 once CASSLYGNMNTEAFF TGTGCCAGCAGTTTATATGGTAATATGAACACTGAAGCTTTCTTT
TRBJ1-4 . TRBV5-8 . CASSLAGESDEKLFF TGTGCCAGCAGCTTGGCCGGGGAGAGCGATGAAAAACTGTTTTTT
TRBJ1-2 TRBD1 TRBV5-5 . CASSTSPGQPNYGYTF TGTGCCAGCAGCACGTCACCGGGACAGCCAAACTATGGCTACACCTTC
TRBJ1-2 . TRBV4-1 . CASSQPVYSNYGYTF TGCGCCAGCAGCCAGCCAGTATACTCTAACTATGGCTACACCTTC
TRBJ2-1 . TRBV7-3 . CASSFSADEQFF TGTGCCAGCAGCTTTTCAGCAGATGAGCAGTTCTTC
TRBJ2-3 . TRBV7-3 . CASSGTAASTDTQYF TGTGCCAGCAGCGGGACCGCTGCTAGCACAGATACGCAGTATTTT
TRBJ2-1 . TRBV7-6 . CASSLVQVHNEQFF TGTGCCAGCAGCTTAGTCCAGGTTCACAATGAGCAGTTCTTC
TRBJ2-2 . TRBV9 . CASSYYSVATIDTGELFF TGTGCCAGCAGCTATTACAGCGTGGCGACCATTGACACCGGGGAGCTGTTTTTT